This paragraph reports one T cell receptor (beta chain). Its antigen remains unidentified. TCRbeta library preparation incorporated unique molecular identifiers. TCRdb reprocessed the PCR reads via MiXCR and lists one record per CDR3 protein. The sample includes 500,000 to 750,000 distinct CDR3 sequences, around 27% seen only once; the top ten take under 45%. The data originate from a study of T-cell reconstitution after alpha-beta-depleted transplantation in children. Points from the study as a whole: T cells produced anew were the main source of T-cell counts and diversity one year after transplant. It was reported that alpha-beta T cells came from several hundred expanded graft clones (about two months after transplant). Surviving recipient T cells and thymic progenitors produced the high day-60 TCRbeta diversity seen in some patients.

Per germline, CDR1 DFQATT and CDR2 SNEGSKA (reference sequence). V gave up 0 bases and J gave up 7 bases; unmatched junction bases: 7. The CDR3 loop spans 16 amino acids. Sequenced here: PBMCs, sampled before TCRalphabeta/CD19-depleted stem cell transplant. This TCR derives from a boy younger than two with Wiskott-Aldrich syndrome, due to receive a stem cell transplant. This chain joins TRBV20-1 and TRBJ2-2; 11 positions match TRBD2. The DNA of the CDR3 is TGCAGTGCTAGAGATCGGCTAGCGGGAGGTCACGGGGAGCTGTTTTTT. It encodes CSARDRLAGGHGELFF.